The subject of this entry is one TCR beta chain. The data were taken from a study of blood T cell repertoires in COVID-19. Germline V gives CDR1 MNHEY, CDR2 SMNVEV (reference sequence). The CDR3 length is 15 residues. With 2 bases clipped from V and 1 base from J, the junction kept 3 bases outside the gene matches. The repertoire was sequenced with immunoSEQ multiplex PCR; TCRdb's copy has only in-frame clones and lacks some. In the table there are around 170,000 clones, about 86% of which are singletons. The rearrangement joins TRBV27 to TRBJ2-3, with 7 bases identical to TRBD2. Sample: peripheral blood. The origin of this receptor is a man over 45 with active or convalescent COVID-19. CDR3 nucleotides: TGTGCCAGCAGTTTACTAGCGGTGGGCACAGATACGCAGTATTTT. It yields the protein CASSLLAVGTDTQYF.